These 14 T cell receptor beta chains were sequenced from one sample in a study of blood T cell repertoires in COVID-19. Produced via immunoSEQ multiplex PCR; TCRdb's table is partial and in-frame only. The data show approximately 58,000 clones, 85% to 95% seen once. The sequencing sample was made of peripheral blood. These receptor sequences come from a human donor in a cohort sampled during active COVID-19.

The V call is TRBV6-5, the J call TRBJ2-1; TRBD2 matches 10 bases. Germline assignment: CDR1 MNHEY and CDR2 SVGAGI. This CDR3 comprises 15 residues. V shed 0 bases, J shed 9 bases, and the junction held 5 bases outside the gene matches. The DNA of the CDR3 is TGTGCCAGCAGTTACTCAGCTAGCGGGAGTGGTGAGCAGTTCTTC. Encoded protein: CASSYSASGSGEQFF.

V and J are TRBV4-1 and TRBJ2-3; 7 nucleotides line up with TRBD2. The CDR3 consists of 14 residues. Germline V CDR1 and CDR2: MGHRA, YSYEKL. After removal of 4 bases from V and 4 bases from J, the junction contained 5 bases not matched to a gene. The CDR3 DNA sequence: TGCGCCAGCAGCCCGGCGGGAGATCCAGATACGCAGTATTTT. Translation: CASSPAGDPDTQYF.

This chain links TRBV7-8 with TRBJ2-7; 11 nucleotides line up with TRBD1. Trimming removed 1 base from V and 7 bases from J; junction bases left unmatched: 3. The length of the CDR3 is 14 residues. CDR1 and CDR2 from the germline V gene are SGHVS and FQNEAQ. The DNA of the CDR3 is TGTGCCAGCAGCTTAGGGACAGGGGGCTTTGAGCAGTACGTC. Protein sequence: CASSLGTGGFEQYV.

The chain recombines TRBV7-9 with TRBJ1-1; the D gene is possibly TRBD1 (5 bases). Germline V lookup: CDR1 SEHNR, CDR2 FQNEAQ (reference sequence). V was shortened by 5 bases and J by 6 bases, with 10 bases between the two germline ends. The CDR3 contains 12 residues. The CDR3 protein is CASSPGLAEAFF. The CDR3 nucleotides are TGTGCCAGCAGCCCGGGACTGGCTGAAGCTTTCTTT.

CDR3 nucleotide sequence: TGTGCCAGCAGCCAGACAGGGGGCGAAACTGAAGCTTTCTTT. Translated, it gives CASSQTGGETEAFF. The V call is TRBV7-9, the J call TRBJ1-1; TRBD1 agrees at 10 bases. The germline V gene encodes CDR1 SEHNR and CDR2 FQNEAQ (reference sequence). Germline trimming cut 5 bases from V and 5 bases from J; bases unmatched to any gene: 5. The CDR3 covers 14 residues.

The V call is TRBV28, the J call TRBJ1-1; a possible D gene is TRBD1 (5 bases). The germline gives CDR1 MDHEN, CDR2 SYDVKM. V was shortened by 5 bases and J by 4 bases, with 11 bases between the two germline ends. There are 13 residues in the CDR3. CDR3 DNA sequence: TGTGCCAGCAGTCCCCGGGACTCCACTGAAGCTTTCTTT. Protein product: CASSPRDSTEAFF. The full variable domain, in which reference TRBV28 and TRBJ1-1 provide the parts outside the CDR3, is DVKVTQSSRYLVKRTGEKVFLECVQDMDHENMFWYRQDPGLGLRLIYFSYDVKMKEKGDIPEGYSVSREKKERFSLILESASTNQTSMYLCASSPRDSTEAFFGQGTRLTVV.

The chain couples TRBV28 to TRBJ2-1; D is unclear. V was pared by 6 bases and J by 10 bases, with 16 bases between. CDR3 length equals 13 residues. Germline CDR1 MDHEN, CDR2 SYDVKM. CDR3 amino acids: CASSPLETGEQFF. DNA for the CDR3: TGTGCCAGCAGCCCCCTAGAAACTGGAGAGCAGTTCTTC.

This clone was seen once. The gene calls are TRBV3-1 (or the pseudogene TRBV3-2) and TRBJ1-3; D remains ambiguous. Trimming cost V 0 bases and J 0 bases, with 15 bases left between them. Germline CDR1 reads LGHDT; CDR2 reads YNNKEL (reference sequence). The CDR3 has 18 amino acids. The CDR3 protein is CASSQDFGRRSSGNTIYF. The CDR3 nucleotides are TGTGCCAGCAGCCAAGATTTTGGCAGAAGATCCTCTGGAAACACCATATATTTT.

This chain links TRBV12-5 with TRBJ1-5; D remains unclear. Trimming took 2 bases from V and 5 from J, leaving 4 bases between them. CDR1 and CDR2 from the germline V gene are LGHNT and FRNRAP. The CDR3 is made up of 12 amino acids. The CDR3 loop reads CASGLSDQPQHF. The CDR3 coding sequence is TGTGCTAGTGGTTTGTCAGATCAGCCCCAGCATTTT.

The chain recombines TRBV6-5 with TRBJ2-3, with TRBD2 identical over 7 bases. Losses at the gene ends were 4 bases for V and 2 bases for J; bases not matched to a gene: 6. CDR1 is MNHEY and CDR2 is SVGAGI in the germline V gene. The CDR3 contains 15 residues. The CDR3 sequence: CASSSQAGITDTQYF. For the CDR3, the DNA is TGTGCCAGCAGTTCCCAAGCGGGAATCACAGATACGCAGTATTTT.

This clone was seen once. This chain connects TRBV11-2 to TRBJ1-4, with 9 bases that match TRBD1. The CDR3 contains 15 residues. The germline CDR1 and CDR2 sequences are SGHAT and FQNNGV. The trim removed 2 bases at V and 7 bases at J, leaving 5 bases unmatched. As DNA, the CDR3 is TGTGCCAGCAGCTTATTAGGGGACAGGGCTGAAAAACTGTTTTTT. It encodes CASSLLGDRAEKLFF.

CDR3 in DNA: TGTGCCAGCAGTACTAACCGAGCGGGAGCAGATACGCAGTATTTT. Translating gives CASSTNRAGADTQYF. The J gene is TRBJ2-3, the V gene TRBV2; the match to TRBD2 covers 8 bases. Germline V gene lookup returns CDR1 SNHLY and CDR2 FYNNEI. This CDR3 region has 15 residues. Trimming removed 5 bases from V and 4 bases from J; junction bases left unmatched: 8.

The gene calls are TRBV6-5 and TRBJ1-3; perhaps TRBD1 as D (6 bases). CDR3 size: 14 residues. Germline-derived CDR1 and CDR2 are MNHEY and SVGAGI. With 6 bases removed from V and 0 bases from J, the gap between germline ends came to 9 bases. CDR3 sequence reads: CASRSTGSGNTIYF. The DNA of the CDR3 is TGTGCCAGCAGATCGACAGGCTCTGGAAACACCATATATTTT.

The rearrangement joins TRBV4-3 to TRBJ1-3; the match to TRBD1 covers 9 bases. Unmatched junction bases numbered 9, after V lost 1 base and J lost 8 bases. The germline gives CDR1 LGHNA, CDR2 YSLEER. CDR3 length equals 16 residues. CDR3 coding DNA: TGCGCCAGCAGCCAAGGTGACAGGGGGAGCGGGGACACCATATATTTT. It specifies CASSQGDRGSGDTIYF.